This passage covers 15 T cell receptor beta chains from one sample sequenced in a study of T cell repertoires in cytomegalovirus infection. In TCRdb, the reads were re-called with MiXCR into one record per CDR3 protein. The table shows a few hundred thousand distinct CDR3 sequences, with 30% to 40% occurring only once. No antigens are known for them. The sequencing used cultured PBMCs, collected from culture after CMV antigen stimulation. Source of these receptors: a human donor in good health (CMV status not recorded). Some clones in this sample may be carry-over from other donors' samples.

The chain combines TRBV24-1 with TRBJ2-1; D is unresolved. Deletions cut 0 bases from V and 2 bases from J, with 13 bases between. This CDR3 comprises 17 residues. The germline V gene has CDR1 KGHDR and CDR2 SFDVKD. The CDR3 nucleotides are TGTGCCACCAGTGATTTGCCTACCCGAAACACCTACAATGAGCAGTTCTTC. Protein sequence: CATSDLPTRNTYNEQFF.

The chain uses TRBV7-2 and TRBJ2-6; D remains ambiguous. V was pared by 5 bases and J by 1 base, with 9 bases between. This CDR3 spans 15 amino acids. Germline-derived CDR1 and CDR2 are SGHTA and FQGNSA. CDR3: CASSPGPSGANVLTF. CDR3 nucleotide sequence: TGTGCCAGCAGCCCCGGACCATCTGGGGCCAACGTCCTGACTTTC.

This sequence joins TRBV29-1 and TRBJ2-7, with D perhaps TRBD1 (5 bases). The V end lost 6 bases, the J end lost 0 bases, and 12 bases lay between the germline ends. CDR3 length: 13 amino acids. Germline V gives CDR1 SQVTM, CDR2 ANQGSEA. The CDR3 DNA follows: TGCAGCGTCGGACACAGAGACTCCTACGAGCAGTACGTC. Its protein product is CSVGHRDSYEQYV.

V is TRBV20-1 and J is TRBJ1-2; D perhaps matches TRBD1 (5 bases). CDR1 is DFQATT and CDR2 is SNEGSKA in the germline V gene (reference sequence). This CDR3 has 15 amino acids. Trimming stripped 3 bases from V and 1 base from J, with 15 bases between. The CDR3, as DNA: TGCAGTGCTAGCCGTGGGGCGGGCCTTAACTATGGCTACACCTTC. This encodes CSASRGAGLNYGYTF.

Many counts were recorded for this clonotype. The chain couples TRBV7-2 to TRBJ2-5, with 13 bases matching TRBD2. Per germline, CDR1 SGHTA and CDR2 FQGNSA. Unmatched junction bases numbered 0, after V lost 3 bases and J lost 5 bases. The CDR3 loop spans 14 amino acids. The CDR3 DNA is TGTGCCAGCAGCTTGACTAGCGGGAGGGAGACCCAGTACTTC. Translation: CASSLTSGRETQYF.

This clonotype was observed a few times. The chain uses TRBV7-6 and TRBJ2-1; TRBD1 is a possible D gene (5 bases). V was clipped by 1 base and J by 6 bases, with 13 bases between them. CDR3 size: 15 residues. Germline V CDR1 and CDR2: SGHVS, FNYEAQ. The CDR3 DNA reads as TGTGCCAGCAGCTTAGTTTCAGGGATCGGCAATGAGCAGTTCTTC. Its protein product is CASSLVSGIGNEQFF.

This clonotype has more than one count but fewer than ten. This rearrangement joins TRBV19 to TRBJ1-5; TRBD1 agrees at 8 bases. Germline V gives CDR1 LNHDA, CDR2 SQIVND (reference sequence). The CDR3 runs to 15 residues. With V trimmed by 6 bases and J by 3 bases, 7 bases remained unmatched. The DNA of the CDR3 is TGTGCCAGTAGCGGAGGACAGGGAGACAATCAGCCCCAGCATTTT. Amino acids: CASSGGQGDNQPQHF.

With respect to this clonotype: An end of the junction differs from the germline gene, which may be a read error. This chain uses TRBV4-1 with TRBJ2-1; TRBD1 aligns across 7 bases. The germline V gene has CDR1 MGHRA and CDR2 YSYEKL. This CDR3 spans 16 amino acids. The CDR3 reads CASSQDRKQGINEQFF. The CDR3 DNA is TGTGCCAGCAGCCAAGATCGGAAACAGGGGATCAATGAGCAGTTCTTC.

This clonotype was seen many times. The V and J genes are TRBV12-3 or TRBV12-4 and TRBJ2-7; the match to TRBD1 covers 9 bases. After removal of 6 bases from V and 5 bases from J, the junction contained 8 bases not matched to a gene. The CDR3 totals 14 residues. The CDR3: CASSFTGGSNEQYF. The CDR3 region has the DNA TGTGCCAGCAGCTTTACAGGGGGCTCTAACGAGCAGTACTTC.

This chain connects TRBV6-6 to TRBJ2-2; 10 bases map to TRBD2. V lost 0 bases and J lost 7; bases outside the gene matches: 8. The CDR3 totals 17 residues. Germline V gene lookup returns CDR1 MNHNY and CDR2 SVGAGI (reference sequence). CDR3 bases: TGTGCCAGCAGTTACTCGATGTCCCGACTAGCGGGCGGGGAGCTGTTTTTT. As protein: CASSYSMSRLAGGELFF.

This clonotype was counted ten times or more. The chain has TRBV28 and TRBJ1-1; 9 bases agree with TRBD1. Germline CDR1 is MDHEN and CDR2 is SYDVKM. V gave up 2 bases and J gave up 4 bases; unmatched junction bases: 5. The CDR3 totals 15 residues. The CDR3 DNA reads as TGTGCCAGCAGTTTAGACAGGGGGAGTGGCACTGAAGCTTTCTTT. It codes for CASSLDRGSGTEAFF.

The chain employs TRBV28 and TRBJ1-6; TRBD1 might be the D (6 bases). The length of the CDR3 is 12 residues. V lost 6 bases to trimming and J lost 14 bases, with 14 bases between them. Per germline, CDR1 MDHEN and CDR2 SYDVKM. The CDR3 spells CASRRGGVSLHF. CDR3 nucleotide sequence: TGTGCCAGCAGAAGGGGGGGAGTTTCCCTCCACTTT.

This clonotype was seen more than once but under ten times. The chain has TRBV28 and TRBJ2-3; maybe TRBD1 (5 bases). The CDR3 runs 13 residues. Germline V gene sequence: CDR1 MDHEN, CDR2 SYDVKM. V shed 8 bases and J shed 1 base, with 10 bases lying between them. This CDR3 is CASRRDGTDTQYF. The CDR3, as DNA: TGTGCCAGCCGCAGGGATGGCACAGATACGCAGTATTTT.

The CDR3 bases are TGTGCCTGGAGTCTCGCTATGGACACCGACTATGGCTACACCTTC. Protein: CAWSLAMDTDYGYTF. V is TRBV30 and J is TRBJ1-2; the D gene is possibly TRBD1 (5 bases). The length of the CDR3 is 15 residues. Germline CDR1 reads GTSNPN; CDR2 reads SVGIG (reference sequence). Trimming stripped 2 bases from V and 3 bases from J, with 16 bases between.

In this sample, this clonotype turned up a few times. The chain links TRBV12-3 or TRBV12-4 to TRBJ2-1, with D tentatively TRBD1 (5 bases). V dropped 7 bases and J dropped 14 bases, with 21 bases sitting between them. The CDR3 is 13 amino acids. CDR3 amino acids: CASKFSGKVGEFF. CDR3 sequence (DNA): TGTGCCAGCAAGTTTTCAGGGAAAGTTGGCGAGTTCTTC.